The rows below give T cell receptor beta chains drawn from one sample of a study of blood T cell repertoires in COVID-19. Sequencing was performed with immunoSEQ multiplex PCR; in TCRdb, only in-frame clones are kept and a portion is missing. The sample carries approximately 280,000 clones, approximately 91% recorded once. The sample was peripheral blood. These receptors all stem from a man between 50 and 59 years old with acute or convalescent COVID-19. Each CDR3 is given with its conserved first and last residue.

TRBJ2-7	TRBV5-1	CASSRGEGYEQYF
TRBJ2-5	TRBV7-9	CASSLRTGGWETQYF
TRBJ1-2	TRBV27	CASRTGTGGSVYGYTF
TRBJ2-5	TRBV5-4	CASSLAASGGETQYF
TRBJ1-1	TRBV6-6	CASTGGPEAFF
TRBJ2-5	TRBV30	CASEGAGAHRETQYF
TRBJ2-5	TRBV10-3	CATGRERETQYF
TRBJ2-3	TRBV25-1	CASSDQGNTQYF
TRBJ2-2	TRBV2	CASSGQGPNTGELFF
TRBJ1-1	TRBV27	CASSPRQGLGTEAFF
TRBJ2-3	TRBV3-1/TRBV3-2	CASSQWLAGSTDTQYF
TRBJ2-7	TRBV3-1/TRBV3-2	CASSLGTGVTFGEQYF
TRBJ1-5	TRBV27	CASSPRQVSGNQPQHF
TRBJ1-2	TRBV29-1	CSGGTRGIDGYTF
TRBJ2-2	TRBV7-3	CASSLNPPVNTGELFF
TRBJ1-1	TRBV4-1	CASSQSFQAFF
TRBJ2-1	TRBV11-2	CASSLSWQGDYNEQFF
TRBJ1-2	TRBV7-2	CASSLGAGWVGYTF
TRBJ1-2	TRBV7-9	CASSLEGPGYGYTF
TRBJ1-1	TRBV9	CASSTNQANTEAFF
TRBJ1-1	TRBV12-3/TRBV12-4	CASSFDKALEAFF
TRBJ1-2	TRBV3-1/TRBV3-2	CASSHRVVYGYTF
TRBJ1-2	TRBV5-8	CASRRTGTNYGYTF
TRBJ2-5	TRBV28	CASRTGGLYQETQYF
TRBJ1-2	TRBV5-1	CASSLEGQVLANYGYTF
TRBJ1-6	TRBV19	CASSMAGSSPLHF